The 31 T cell receptor beta chains given below trace back to one sample, sequenced in a study of CD8+CD57+ T cells in acquired aplastic anemia. For sequencing, patients were chosen who had shown expansion of CD8+CD57+ cells by flow cytometry. TCR beta VDJ and CDR3 were profiled, and genomic DNA was the template. TCRdb used MiXCR to reprocess the reads, holding one entry per CDR3 protein. The sample carries roughly 180,000 distinct CDR3 sequences, about three fifths recorded once. Sequencing was carried out using sorted CD4+, CD8+, or CD8+CD57+ T cells (not recorded which) from PBMCs. Receptors originate from a human donor with aplastic anemia.

This clonotype has just one count. Here the CDR3 DNA reads TGCAGTGCTCACAGGGGCGCTGAAGCTAACTATGGCTACACCTTC. It encodes CSAHRGAEANYGYTF. The V gene is TRBV20-1, the J gene TRBJ1-2; 7 nucleotides line up with TRBD1. CDR1 is DFQATT and CDR2 is SNEGSKA in the germline V gene (reference sequence). The CDR3 extends over 15 amino acids. V was pared by 5 bases and J by 0 bases, with 9 bases of the junction left unmatched.

The chain has TRBV10-1 and TRBJ2-5; no definite D call. The V end lost 0 bases, the J end lost 2 bases, and 10 bases lay between the germline ends. Germline V CDR1 and CDR2: WNHNN, SYGVQD (reference sequence). This CDR3 is 15 amino acids long. The CDR3 loop is CASSESTVAQETQYF. As DNA, the CDR3 is TGCGCCAGCAGTGAGTCTACAGTGGCACAAGAGACCCAGTACTTC.

The chain links TRBV7-8 to TRBJ1-1; D not certain. This CDR3 region has 14 residues. V lost 3 bases, J lost 4 bases, and 12 bases lay in between. Germline CDR1 reads SGHVS; CDR2 reads FQNEAQ. CDR3 bases: TGTGCCAGCAGCTTTTTCCCGACGAGCACTGAAGCTTTCTTT. Translating it yields CASSFFPTSTEAFF.

This sequence joins TRBV27 and TRBJ2-1; 7 bases are shared with TRBD1. CDR3 length: 14 amino acids. CDR1 is MNHEY, CDR2 SMNVEV, per germline (reference sequence). V shed 5 bases and J 2 bases; nucleotides not matched to a gene: 3. As DNA, the CDR3 is TGTGCCAGCAGTCAAGGGGGCGCCTACAATGAGCAGTTCTTC. Translated, it gives CASSQGGAYNEQFF.

The chain uses TRBV7-3 and TRBJ2-7; 10 positions agree with TRBD1. This CDR3 spans 14 amino acids. Losses at the gene ends were 5 bases for V and 7 bases for J; bases not matched to a gene: 8. CDR1 and CDR2 (germline): SGHTA, FQGTGA. The CDR3 is CASSIGTGALEQYF. The CDR3 DNA reads as TGTGCCAGCAGCATCGGGACAGGGGCATTGGAGCAGTACTTC.

This clonotype was found many times. The chain carries TRBV2 and TRBJ2-7; the match to TRBD1 covers 7 bases. This CDR3 has 12 amino acids. V trimming: 10 bases; J trimming: 1 base; junction bases outside the gene matches: 4. Germline V lookup: CDR1 SNHLY, CDR2 FYNNEI. The CDR3 nucleotides read TGTGCCACCGACAGGGCATCCTACGAGCAGTACTTC. Amino acids: CATDRASYEQYF. Together with reference TRBV2 and TRBJ2-7, the CDR3 gives the full variable domain: EPEVTQTPSHQVTQMGQEVILRCVPISNHLYFYWYRQILGQKVEFLVSFYNNEISEKSEIFDDQFSVERPDGSNFTLKIRSTKLEDSAMYFCATDRASYEQYFGPGTRLTVT.

The chain uses TRBV29-1 and TRBJ2-1; D unresolved. CDR1 is SQVTM and CDR2 is ANQGSEA in the germline V gene. Trimming shortened V by 6 bases and J by 2 bases, and 14 bases separated the two germline ends. CDR3 size: 14 residues. The CDR3 coding sequence is TGCAGCGTGTTTACGCGGTCAGCCTACAATGAGCAGTTCTTC. Protein product: CSVFTRSAYNEQFF.

With regard to this clonotype: Lacking the conserved final phenylalanine or tryptophan, this CDR3 likely reflects a read error. The DNA is omitted, as the CDR3 cannot be located on it reliably, and the CDR3 follows TCRdb's listing. The chain has TRBV4-2 and TRBJ2-7. The CDR3 has 8 residues if both end residues are counted. CDR1 is LGHNA and CDR2 is YNFKEQ in the germline V gene. CDR3 amino acids: CASSQETG.

This clonotype was counted between two and nine times. The gene calls are TRBV24-1 and TRBJ2-7, with 7 bases fitting TRBD2. The CDR3 sequence is 12 residues long. V shed 5 bases, J shed 7 bases, and the junction held 4 bases outside the gene matches. The germline V gene has CDR1 KGHDR and CDR2 SFDVKD. CDR3 amino acids: CATSVGGKEQYF. The CDR3 coding sequence is TGTGCCACCAGTGTGGGGGGGAAGGAGCAGTACTTC.

This chain joins TRBV4-2 and TRBJ1-1; TRBD1 might be the D (5 bases). Trimming removed 4 bases from V and 4 bases from J, with 16 bases in between. Germline V gives CDR1 LGHNA, CDR2 YNFKEQ. This CDR3 has 15 residues. CDR3 sequence reads: CASSLRGRGSTEAFF. The DNA for the CDR3 is TGTGCCAGCAGCCTAAGAGGACGGGGGAGCACTGAAGCTTTCTTT.

V is TRBV7-8 and J is TRBJ1-2; possible D gene TRBD1, 5 bases. Trimming removed 5 bases at V and 4 bases at J, with 14 bases between. CDR1 is SGHVS and CDR2 is FQNEAQ in the germline V gene. CDR3 length equals 14 residues. CDR3 in DNA: TGTGCCAGCAGCCAACACCAGGGACTCTATGGCTACACCTTC. Encoded protein: CASSQHQGLYGYTF.

Only a few counts were recorded for this clonotype. The chain is built from TRBV6-4 and TRBJ2-1; D may match TRBD1 or TRBD2 (5 bases each). The germline gives CDR1 MRHNA, CDR2 SNTAGT. V lost 9 bases, J lost 5 bases, and 17 bases lay in between. The length of the CDR3 is 14 residues. The CDR3 here is CASSAGTENNEQFF. The CDR3 region has the DNA TGTGCCAGTAGCGCCGGGACGGAGAACAATGAGCAGTTCTTC.

This clonotype was counted at least ten times. The junction shows a germline mismatch at one end, possibly a read error. The J gene is TRBJ2-1, the V gene TRBV7-7; D uncertain. Germline V CDR1 and CDR2: SSHAT, FNYEAQ (reference sequence). The CDR3 runs to 15 residues. CDR3 residues: CASSLARGPLREQFF. In DNA, the CDR3 is TGTGCTAGCAGCTTAGCACGAGGACCCCTCCGTGAGCAGTTCTTC.

Only a few counts were recorded for this clonotype. The V and J genes are TRBV7-9 and TRBJ1-1; D gene uncertain. Per germline, CDR1 SEHNR and CDR2 FQNEAQ (reference sequence). There are 13 residues in the CDR3. V was clipped by 1 base and J by 5 bases, with 8 bases between them. CDR3 protein: CASSLDVWTEAFF. In DNA, the CDR3 is TGTGCCAGCAGCTTAGATGTCTGGACTGAAGCTTTCTTT.

This clonotype appeared a single time. In this CDR3 the conserved last residue, phenylalanine or tryptophan, is missing, so a read error is likely. CDR3 coding DNA: TGTGCCAGCAGTGACCCAGCGGGGAAGGGTAACGAGCAGTACTTA. Its protein product is CASSDPAGKGNEQYL. The chain couples TRBV2 to TRBJ2-7; 7 nucleotides agree with TRBD2. The germline V gene encodes CDR1 SNHLY and CDR2 FYNNEI. J lost 5 bases, V lost 3 bases, and 10 bases had no gene match. CDR3 size: 15 residues.

There are a few counts of this clonotype. The V call is TRBV7-8, the J call TRBJ2-7; 7 positions match TRBD1. J was trimmed by 13 bases and V by 5 bases; bases with no gene match: 14. The CDR3 totals 13 residues. Germline V gives CDR1 SGHVS, CDR2 FQNEAQ. The CDR3 bases are TGTGCCAGCAGCCCCGACGCGAGACAGGGTGTCTACTTC. It specifies CASSPDARQGVYF. The full variable domain, its missing parts supplied by reference TRBV7-8 and TRBJ2-7, is GAGVSQSPRYKVAKRGQDVALRCDPISGHVSLFWYQQALGQGPEFLTYFQNEAQLDKSGLPSDRFFAERPEGSVSTLKIQRTQQEDSAVYLCASSPDARQGVYFGPGTRLTVT.

This clonotype turned up a few times. The chain combines TRBV7-2 with TRBJ2-7, with TRBD2 as a possible D gene (6 bases). Trimming pared 2 bases from V and 6 bases from J, leaving 17 bases between. Germline CDR1 and CDR2: SGHTA and FQGNSA. The CDR3 covers 15 residues. The CDR3 nucleotides are TGTGCCAGCAGCTTATGGGACTTGGGGACGGTCGAGCAGTACTTC. As protein: CASSLWDLGTVEQYF.

With regard to this clonotype: One end of the junction does not line up with germline, which may come from a read error. The rearrangement joins TRBV29-1 to TRBJ2-1; possible D gene TRBD2, 6 bases. The CDR3 is 15 amino acids. Per germline, CDR1 SQVTM and CDR2 ANQGSEA. The CDR3 nucleotides read TGCAGCGTTGTAATTGGCGGGGCCACTTACAACGAGCAGTTCTTC. Residues: CSVVIGGATYNEQFF.

The V call is TRBV7-9, the J call TRBJ1-1; the D gene is possibly TRBD1 (6 bases). This CDR3 has 16 amino acids. CDR1 is SEHNR, CDR2 FQNEAQ, per germline (reference sequence). Trimming took 5 bases from V and 3 from J, leaving 19 bases between them. CDR3 residues: CASSHPVGGGDTEAFF. The CDR3, as DNA: TGTGCCAGCAGCCACCCGGTAGGGGGAGGGGACACTGAAGCTTTCTTT.

J is TRBJ2-5 and V is TRBV5-4; the match to TRBD2 covers 7 bases. This CDR3 comprises 15 residues. Germline V gene sequence: CDR1 SGHNT, CDR2 YYREEE (reference sequence). The junction had 11 bases not matched to a gene; V was cut back by 4 bases and J by 5 bases. The CDR3 sequence: CASSRSGALGETQYF. In DNA, the CDR3 is TGTGCCAGCAGCCGCAGCGGGGCCTTGGGGGAGACCCAGTACTTC.

This chain joins TRBV12-3 or TRBV12-4 and TRBJ1-1, with a weak D call TRBD1 (5 bases). This CDR3 comprises 12 residues. The V end lost 3 bases, the J end lost 4 bases, and 6 bases lay between the germline ends. In nucleotides, the CDR3 is TGTGCCAGCAGTTTTCAGGGCACTGAAGCTTTCTTT. The encoded protein is CASSFQGTEAFF.

This clonotype was seen only a few times. V is TRBV20-1 and J is TRBJ1-1, with D possibly matching TRBD1 (6 bases). Germline loops: CDR1 DFQATT, CDR2 SNEGSKA (reference sequence). The CDR3 spans 13 residues. Trimming removed 1 base at V and 5 bases at J, with 11 bases between. CDR3 bases: TGCAGTGCTAGAGGAAACAGGGATACTGAAGCTTTCTTT. Translated: CSARGNRDTEAFF.

A note on this clonotype: The junction shows a germline mismatch at one end, possibly a read error. This chain uses TRBV7-7 with TRBJ2-5, with a tentative D call TRBD1 (5 bases). Germline V gives CDR1 SSHAT, CDR2 FNYEAQ (reference sequence). This CDR3 spans 14 amino acids. The CDR3 is CASSSNPTGETQYF. The CDR3 DNA reads TGTGCTAGCAGCTCCAACCCAACAGGAGAGACCCAGTACTTC.

This clonotype appeared many times. The CDR3 region is CASSPGLLYQETQYF. CDR3 nucleotides: TGTGCCAGTAGTCCGGGACTCCTGTACCAAGAGACCCAGTACTTC. The V and J genes are TRBV19 and TRBJ2-5; perhaps TRBD2 as D (6 bases). Trimming removed 5 bases at V and 0 bases at J, with 13 bases between. This CDR3 contains 15 residues. CDR1 and CDR2 (germline): LNHDA, SQIVND (reference sequence).

This clonotype occurred many times. V and J are TRBV20-1 and TRBJ2-2; D gene uncertain. Trimming pared 0 bases from V and 6 bases from J, leaving 11 bases between. The CDR3 length is 14 residues. In germline, CDR1 is DFQATT, CDR2 SNEGSKA (reference sequence). The CDR3 protein is CSARDTQRAGELFF. Written as DNA, the CDR3 is TGCAGTGCTAGAGATACTCAGAGAGCCGGGGAGCTGTTTTTT.

This clonotype was observed a handful of times. An end of the junction differs from the germline gene, which may be a read error. The chain couples TRBV4-1 to TRBJ1-3, with TRBD1 matching over 7 bases. This CDR3 has 15 amino acids. Germline V lookup: CDR1 MGHRA, CDR2 YSYEKL. The CDR3 region is CASSAGQSSGNTIYF. The CDR3 DNA follows: TGTGCCAGCAGTGCGGGACAGTCCTCTGGAAACACCATATATTTT.

V gene TRBV12-3 or TRBV12-4 combines with J gene TRBJ2-7; 9 bases align to TRBD2. The V segment lost 3 bases and the J segment 2 bases; nucleotides outside the gene matches: 2. CDR3 length equals 14 residues. CDR3 nucleotides: TGTGCCAGCAGTTTTCGCGGGAGGGCCTACGAGCAGTACTTC. Residues: CASSFRGRAYEQYF.

V usage is TRBV29-1 and J usage is TRBJ1-1, with D maybe TRBD1 (6 bases). The CDR3 is 14 residues long. The V and J ends lost 3 bases and 5 bases respectively, with 16 bases between them. The germline V gene encodes CDR1 SQVTM and CDR2 ANQGSEA. In DNA, the CDR3 is TGCAGCGTTGACGGGGGGCGGGGAGAAACTGAAGCTTTCTTT. Amino acid sequence: CSVDGGRGETEAFF.

With regard to this clonotype: A single base separates this from a much larger clone, so it may be a read error. The V gene is TRBV9, the J gene TRBJ2-3; D is unclear. CDR3 length: 12 residues. V was trimmed by 3 bases and J by 2 bases, leaving 4 bases between them. Per the germline V gene, CDR1 is SGDLS and CDR2 is YYNGEE. The CDR3 reads CASSANTDTQYF. The CDR3 bases are TGTGCCAGCAGCGCCAACACAGATACGCAGTATTTT.

This clonotype was counted many times. The chain couples TRBV7-9 to TRBJ1-2; TRBD1 is a possible D gene (5 bases). CDR1 is SEHNR and CDR2 is FQNEAQ in the germline V gene (reference sequence). V lost 1 base and J lost 4, with 10 bases in between. CDR3 size: 14 residues. CDR3 loop: CASSLGTGLYGYTF. The CDR3 DNA sequence: TGTGCCAGCAGCTTAGGAACAGGCCTCTATGGCTACACCTTC.

The rearrangement links TRBV2 to TRBJ2-7; 7 bases fit TRBD1. In germline, CDR1 is SNHLY, CDR2 FYNNEI. The CDR3 has 13 residues. The V segment lost 9 bases and the J segment 7 bases; nucleotides outside the gene matches: 12. CDR3 sequence reads: CASQDRWRKEQYF. In DNA form, the CDR3 reads TGTGCCAGTCAGGACAGGTGGAGGAAGGAGCAGTACTTC.